The present T cell receptor beta chain was sequenced within a study of shared clonotypes between healthy human individuals. There are many counts of this clone. Trimming pared 6 bases from V and 1 base from J, leaving 9 bases between. The germline gives CDR1 MNHNY, CDR2 SVGAGI (reference sequence). The CDR3 totals 13 residues. The protocol was immunoSEQ multiplex PCR, while the TCRdb copy is restricted to in-frame clones and leaves out a portion. This repertoire shows over 700,000 clones, just under 75% found once; its top ten account for less than 2%. The chain links TRBV6-6 to TRBJ1-1, with D unclear. Input material: memory CD4+ T cells sorted from blood. Subset in this sample: CD45RA-negative fraction. The receptor's source is a woman aged 30 to 39 in good health. The CDR3 nucleotides read TGTGCCAGCAGCACCAATGAGAACACTGAAGCTTTCTTT. It is translated as CASSTNENTEAFF.